These 18 T cell receptor beta chains share one sample of origin, sequenced in a study of T cell repertoires in cytomegalovirus infection. A single record per CDR3 protein comes from TCRdb applying MiXCR to the reads. The table records more than 150,000 distinct CDR3 sequences, 15% to 20% of them present only once. Sequences were obtained from PBMCs. All receptors come from a human donor in good health (CMV status not recorded). Some clones in this sample may be carry-over from other donors' samples.

This clonotype was seen repeatedly, ten times or more. This chain connects TRBV10-2 to TRBJ1-2; perhaps TRBD1 as D (6 bases). V gave up 3 bases and J gave up 3 bases, with 14 bases separating them. The CDR3 covers 15 residues. The germline V gene encodes CDR1 WSHSY and CDR2 SAAADI. DNA of the CDR3: TGCGCCAGCAGTGACCCGACAGGCGATCACTATGGCTACACCTTC. Translation: CASSDPTGDHYGYTF.

In DNA form, the CDR3 reads TGTGCCAGCCCTATGGAGATGGCGGGAAAAGAGACCCAGTACTTC. Protein product: CASPMEMAGKETQYF. The chain couples TRBV6-4 to TRBJ2-5, with D possibly TRBD2 on 6 matching bases. Germline V lookup: CDR1 MRHNA, CDR2 SNTAGT. Trimming cost V 8 bases and J 3 bases, with 19 bases left between them. This CDR3 has 15 amino acids.

The rearrangement uses TRBV28 and TRBJ2-1; perhaps TRBD1 as D (5 bases). Germline V CDR1 and CDR2: MDHEN, SYDVKM. V lost 3 bases and J 6 bases, leaving 9 bases between the germline ends. The length of the CDR3 is 13 residues. This CDR3 reads CASSLQGTNEQFF. In DNA form, the CDR3 reads TGTGCCAGCAGTTTGCAGGGAACCAATGAGCAGTTCTTC.

This clonotype was recorded at least ten times. The rearrangement uses TRBV7-2 and TRBJ2-1; 11 bases match TRBD2. Germline CDR1 reads SGHTA; CDR2 reads FQGNSA. This CDR3 has 15 residues. V was clipped by 4 bases and J by 5 bases; unmatched bases: 4. The CDR3 bases are TGTGCCAGCAGCTCTGGGACTAGCGGAGACAATGAGCAGTTCTTC. It translates to CASSSGTSGDNEQFF.

This clonotype was detected only a few times. The chain carries TRBV7-6 and TRBJ2-5; 7 positions agree with TRBD1. This CDR3 comprises 15 residues. Germline CDR1 is SGHVS and CDR2 is FNYEAQ. The junction had 5 bases not matched to a gene; V was cut back by 4 bases and J by 0 bases. The CDR3 DNA reads TGTGCCAGCAGCTCGAGACAGGGATACCAAGAGACCCAGTACTTC. The encoded protein is CASSSRQGYQETQYF. Full variable domain (missing parts from reference TRBV7-6 and TRBJ2-5): GAGVSQSPRYKVTKRGQDVALRCDPISGHVSLYWYRQALGQGPEFLTYFNYEAQQDKSGLPNDRFSAERPEGSISTLTIQRTEQRDSAMYRCASSSRQGYQETQYFGPGTRLLVL.

V gene TRBV20-1 combines with J gene TRBJ2-1; 8 bases map to TRBD2. There are 17 residues in the CDR3. V was clipped by 1 base and J by 7 bases; unmatched bases: 15. Germline V CDR1 and CDR2: DFQATT, SNEGSKA (reference sequence). The CDR3 DNA reads as TGCAGTGCTAGAGTCGCACCCCCAGCGGGAGCCGGGAATGAGCAGTTCTTC. Translated: CSARVAPPAGAGNEQFF.

This clonotype was counted many times. This chain's CDR3 is CASSPDGFYEQYF. CDR3 DNA: TGTGCCAGCAGCCCGGACGGATTCTACGAGCAGTACTTC. The gene calls are TRBV7-2 and TRBJ2-7; D is unclear. V gave up 5 bases and J gave up 3 bases, with 11 bases separating them. Per germline, CDR1 SGHTA and CDR2 FQGNSA. The length of the CDR3 is 13 residues.

This clonotype occurred a few times. V is TRBV9 and J is TRBJ2-1; D gene uncertain. This CDR3 comprises 14 residues. The germline CDR1 and CDR2 sequences are SGDLS and YYNGEE. Trimming removed 0 bases at V and 7 bases at J, with 11 bases between. Written as DNA, the CDR3 is TGTGCCAGCAGCGTAGGTTCAGGTGTAAATGAGCAGTTCTTC. Protein: CASSVGSGVNEQFF.

This clonotype was observed many times. The V and J genes are TRBV25-1 and TRBJ2-1, with D perhaps TRBD1 (6 bases). Germline V gene sequence: CDR1 MGHDK, CDR2 SYGVNS. The CDR3 runs 14 residues. Trimming left V 7 bases short and J 3 bases short, with 13 bases between. The CDR3 here is CASNQGTVYNEQFF. The CDR3, as DNA: TGTGCCAGCAACCAGGGGACCGTCTACAATGAGCAGTTCTTC.

This clonotype was seen repeatedly, ten times or more. The chain uses TRBV6-1 and TRBJ2-7; D is possibly TRBD1 or TRBD2 (6 bases each). CDR3 length equals 15 residues. Germline CDR1 reads MNHNS; CDR2 reads SASEGT. Trimming shortened V by 6 bases and J by 3 bases, and 18 bases separated the two germline ends. CDR3 bases: TGTGCCAGCAGACCCCGTGGAGGGGGGTTCTACGAGCAGTACTTC. Its translation is CASRPRGGGFYEQYF.

The rearrangement joins TRBV6-5 to TRBJ2-1; D is possibly TRBD1 (6 bases). Germline V gene data show CDR1 as MNHEY and CDR2 as SVGAGI. Deletions cut 6 bases from V and 4 bases from J, with 28 bases between. The CDR3 consists of 19 residues. The CDR3 protein is CASRPTQGSPARNYNEQFF. The CDR3 DNA sequence: TGTGCCAGCAGACCCACCCAGGGGTCTCCTGCAAGAAATTACAATGAGCAGTTCTTC.

This clonotype was seen ten or more times. CDR3 DNA sequence: TGTGCCAGCAGCTCCGGGAGGGGGGCCGGGACAGATACGCAGTATTTT. The encoded protein is CASSSGRGAGTDTQYF. This chain joins TRBV7-2 and TRBJ2-3, with 8 bases identical to TRBD2. The CDR3 runs 16 residues. Germline V lookup: CDR1 SGHTA, CDR2 FQGNSA. Unmatched junction bases numbered 9, after V lost 4 bases and J lost 3 bases.

The chain links TRBV5-5 to TRBJ2-3; TRBD2 matches at 12 bases. The germline gives CDR1 SGHKS, CDR2 YYEKEE (reference sequence). The length of the CDR3 is 15 residues. Trimming at V came to 4 bases and at J to 5 bases, leaving 5 bases not matched to a gene. DNA for the CDR3: TGTGCCAGCAGCCCTCGACTAGCGGGAGAAGATACGCAGTATTTT. This gives the protein CASSPRLAGEDTQYF.

The CDR3 here is CASSLDGVQGAHEQYF. The CDR3 bases are TGTGCCAGCAGCTTGGATGGGGTACAGGGGGCCCACGAGCAGTACTTC. This chain joins TRBV5-4 and TRBJ2-7; 9 nucleotides line up with TRBD1. The V gene's germline CDR1 is SGHNT and CDR2 YYREEE (reference sequence). Trimming cost V 0 bases and J 5 bases; bases outside gene matches: 9. This CDR3 has 16 amino acids.

J is TRBJ1-1 and V is TRBV12-3 or TRBV12-4; the D is unclear. Trimming shortened V by 5 bases and J by 4 bases, and 14 bases separated the two germline ends. CDR3 length: 14 amino acids. The chain's CDR3 is CASSLRVVGTEAFF. The CDR3 DNA reads TGTGCCAGCAGTCTGAGAGTAGTGGGCACTGAAGCTTTCTTT.

This clonotype has only a few counts. This chain links TRBV29-1 with TRBJ2-3; the match to TRBD2 covers 14 bases. The CDR3 totals 16 residues. Germline CDR1 and CDR2: SQVTM and ANQGSEA. The V segment lost 5 bases and the J segment 6 bases; nucleotides outside the gene matches: 10. CDR3 in amino acids: CSVSRLAGGQEDTQYF. The DNA of the CDR3 is TGCAGCGTTTCCCGACTAGCGGGAGGGCAGGAGGATACGCAGTATTTT.

There are many counts of this clonotype. The rearrangement uses TRBV25-1 and TRBJ1-1; 10 nucleotides match TRBD1. Germline values: CDR1 MGHDK, CDR2 SYGVNS. The CDR3 length is 14 residues. J was trimmed by 6 bases and V by 6 bases; bases with no gene match: 7. The CDR3 protein is CASRRTGGKAEAFF. As DNA, the CDR3 is TGTGCCAGCAGACGGACAGGGGGAAAAGCTGAAGCTTTCTTT.

This clonotype has a count of ten or more. The chain combines TRBV29-1 with TRBJ2-7, with 8 bases lining up with TRBD1. V gave up 5 bases and J gave up 2 bases; unmatched junction bases: 11. Germline CDR1 is SQVTM and CDR2 is ANQGSEA. CDR3 length: 15 residues. CDR3 sequence: CSVSERTGLAYEQYF. In nucleotides, the CDR3 is TGCAGCGTTTCCGAAAGGACAGGGTTGGCCTACGAGCAGTACTTC.